This T cell receptor beta chain was found in a study of shared clonotypes between healthy human individuals. Findings and limits, study-wide: Of the naive CD4 clonotypes, around 4.9% were shared across a few donors.

Deep-level assay runs were performed. Original handling: Junction-only sequences without quality scores came from ImmunoSEQ, so filtering differed. The repertoire was sequenced with immunoSEQ multiplex PCR; TCRdb's copy has only in-frame clones and lacks some. D and trimming come from the DNA, and the V and J calls and clone size come from that table. The sample records under 2.5 million clones, 85% to 95% being singletons. Researchers partitioned CD4+ cells into CD45RA+ naive and CD45RA-negative memory subsets. The CDR3 runs 13 residues. Germline V lookup: CDR1 SGHTA, CDR2 FQGTGA. Trimming took 3 bases from V and 4 from J, leaving 6 bases between them. On this clone itself: Its antigen is still unknown.

V and J are TRBV7-3 and TRBJ2-2; the D gene is possibly TRBD2 (5 bases). This receptor was identified in a man aged 18 to 30 in good health. Some clones in this sample may be carry-over from other donors' samples. Sequenced: naive CD4+ T cells from PBMCs. Described subset: CD45RA+ positively selected. CDR3 in amino acids: CASSFTSTGELFF. The CDR3 DNA is TGTGCCAGCAGCTTCACTAGCACCGGGGAGCTGTTTTTT.